This TCR beta chain was documented in a study of T cell repertoires in cytomegalovirus infection. The length of the CDR3 is 16 residues. With 1 base removed from V and 2 bases from J, the gap between germline ends came to 14 bases. Germline lookup yields CDR1 SGHVS and CDR2 FQNEAQ. TCRdb ran MiXCR on the reads and lists one entry per CDR3 protein. The profile shows about 68,000 distinct CDR3 sequences, approximately 24% of them singletons. This clonotype appeared many times. Its antigen remains unknown. The sequencing input was PBMCs, sequenced either directly or after in vitro stimulation (not recorded which). This TCR came from a human donor in good health (CMV status not recorded). Some clones in this sample may be carry-over from other donors' samples. The chain carries TRBV7-8 and TRBJ1-2, with D perhaps matching TRBD1 (5 bases). The CDR3 loop reads CASSLDAGRSNYGYTF. CDR3 DNA: TGTGCCAGCAGCTTAGATGCAGGGAGGTCCAACTATGGCTACACCTTC.